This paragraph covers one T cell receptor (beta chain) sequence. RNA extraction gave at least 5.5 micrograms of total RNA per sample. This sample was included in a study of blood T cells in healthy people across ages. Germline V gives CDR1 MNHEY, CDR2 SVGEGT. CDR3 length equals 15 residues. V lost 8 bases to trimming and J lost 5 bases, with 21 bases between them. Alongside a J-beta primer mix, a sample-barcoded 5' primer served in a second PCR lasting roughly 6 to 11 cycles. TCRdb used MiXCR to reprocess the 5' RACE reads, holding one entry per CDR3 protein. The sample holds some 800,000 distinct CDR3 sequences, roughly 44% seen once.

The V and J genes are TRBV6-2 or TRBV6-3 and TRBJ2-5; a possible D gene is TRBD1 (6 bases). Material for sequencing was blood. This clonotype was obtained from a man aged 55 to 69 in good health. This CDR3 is CASRRAGVIEETQYF. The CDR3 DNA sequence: TGTGCCAGCCGAAGGGCAGGGGTGATCGAGGAGACCCAGTACTTC.